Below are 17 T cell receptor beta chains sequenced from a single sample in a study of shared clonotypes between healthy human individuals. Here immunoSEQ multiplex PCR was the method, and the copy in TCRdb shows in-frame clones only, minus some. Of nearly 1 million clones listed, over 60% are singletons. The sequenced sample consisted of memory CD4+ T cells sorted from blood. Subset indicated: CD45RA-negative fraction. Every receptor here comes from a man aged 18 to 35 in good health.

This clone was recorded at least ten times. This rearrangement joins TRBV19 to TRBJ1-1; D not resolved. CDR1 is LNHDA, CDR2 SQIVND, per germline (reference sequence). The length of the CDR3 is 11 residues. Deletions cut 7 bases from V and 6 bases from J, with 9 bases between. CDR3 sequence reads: CASKEHSEAFF. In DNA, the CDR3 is TGTGCCAGTAAGGAGCATTCTGAAGCTTTCTTT.

This chain's CDR3 is CASSPDSNYEQYF. CDR3 sequence (DNA): TGTGCCAGCAGCCCGGACAGTAACTACGAGCAGTACTTC. The chain combines TRBV7-9 with TRBJ2-7; a possible D gene is TRBD1 (6 bases). The CDR3 covers 13 residues. Looked up from germline, CDR1 is SEHNR and CDR2 is FQNEAQ (reference sequence). Trimming shortened V by 5 bases and J by 3 bases, and 11 bases separated the two germline ends.

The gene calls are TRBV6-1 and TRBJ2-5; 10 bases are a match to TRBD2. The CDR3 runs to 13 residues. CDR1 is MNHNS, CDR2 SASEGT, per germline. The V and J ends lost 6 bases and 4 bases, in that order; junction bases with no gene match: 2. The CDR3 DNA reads TGTGCCAGCAGAACTAGCGGGGTAGAGACCCAGTACTTC. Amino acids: CASRTSGVETQYF.

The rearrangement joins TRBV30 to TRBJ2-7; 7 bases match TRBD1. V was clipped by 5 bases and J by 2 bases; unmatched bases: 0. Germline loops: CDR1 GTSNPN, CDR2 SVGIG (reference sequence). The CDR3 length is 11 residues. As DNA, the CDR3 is TGTGCCTGGGGGACAGCCTACGAGCAGTACTTC. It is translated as CAWGTAYEQYF.

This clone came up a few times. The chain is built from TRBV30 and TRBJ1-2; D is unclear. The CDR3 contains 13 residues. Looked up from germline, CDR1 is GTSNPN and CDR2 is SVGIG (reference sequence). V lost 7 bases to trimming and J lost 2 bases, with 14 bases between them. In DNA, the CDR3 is TGTGCCTCCCGCTCAGGCAGAAACTATGGCTACACCTTC. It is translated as CASRSGRNYGYTF.

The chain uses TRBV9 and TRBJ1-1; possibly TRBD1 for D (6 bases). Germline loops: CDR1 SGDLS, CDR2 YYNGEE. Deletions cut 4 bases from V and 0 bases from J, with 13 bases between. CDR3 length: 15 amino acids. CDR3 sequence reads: CASSRPGTLNTEAFF. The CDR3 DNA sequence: TGTGCCAGCAGCAGACCCGGGACACTGAACACTGAAGCTTTCTTT.

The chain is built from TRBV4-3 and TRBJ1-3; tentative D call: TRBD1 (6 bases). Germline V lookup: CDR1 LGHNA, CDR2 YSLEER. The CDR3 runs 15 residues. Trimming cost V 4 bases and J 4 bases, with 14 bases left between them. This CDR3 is CASSRDWGPGNTIYF. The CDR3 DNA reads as TGCGCCAGCAGCCGAGATTGGGGGCCGGGAAACACCATATATTTT.

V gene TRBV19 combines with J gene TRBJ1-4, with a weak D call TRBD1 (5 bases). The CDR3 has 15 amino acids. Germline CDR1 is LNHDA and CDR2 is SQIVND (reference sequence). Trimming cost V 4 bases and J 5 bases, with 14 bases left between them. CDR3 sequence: CASSSSGQGNEKLFF. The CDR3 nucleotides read TGTGCCAGTAGTAGTTCTGGACAAGGAAATGAAAAACTGTTTTTT.

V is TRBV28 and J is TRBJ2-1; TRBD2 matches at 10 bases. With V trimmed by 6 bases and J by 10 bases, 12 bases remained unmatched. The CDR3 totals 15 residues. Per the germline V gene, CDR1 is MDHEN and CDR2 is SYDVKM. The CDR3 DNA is TGTGCCAGCAGCCCGAGCGGGAGGGGGGCCTCGGAGCAGTTCTTC. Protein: CASSPSGRGASEQFF.

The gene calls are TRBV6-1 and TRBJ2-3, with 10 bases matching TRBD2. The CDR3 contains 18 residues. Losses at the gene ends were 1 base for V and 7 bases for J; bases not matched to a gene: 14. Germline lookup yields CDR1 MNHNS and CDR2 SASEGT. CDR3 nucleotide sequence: TGTGCCAGCAGTGAAGGAGCCATAGCGGGAGGTCTCGTCAATACGCAGTATTTT. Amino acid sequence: CASSEGAIAGGLVNTQYF.

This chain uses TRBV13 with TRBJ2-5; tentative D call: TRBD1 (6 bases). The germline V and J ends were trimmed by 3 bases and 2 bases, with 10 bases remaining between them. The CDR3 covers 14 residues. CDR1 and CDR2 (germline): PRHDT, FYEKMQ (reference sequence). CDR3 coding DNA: TGTGCCAGCAGCTTCAGGACAGTACAAGAGACCCAGTACTTC. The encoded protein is CASSFRTVQETQYF.

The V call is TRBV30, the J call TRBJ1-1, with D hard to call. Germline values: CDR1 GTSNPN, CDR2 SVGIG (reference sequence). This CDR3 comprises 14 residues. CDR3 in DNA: TGTTACTATATACTGGGTAGGAAGAACACTGAAGCTTTCTTT. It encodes CYYILGRKNTEAFF.

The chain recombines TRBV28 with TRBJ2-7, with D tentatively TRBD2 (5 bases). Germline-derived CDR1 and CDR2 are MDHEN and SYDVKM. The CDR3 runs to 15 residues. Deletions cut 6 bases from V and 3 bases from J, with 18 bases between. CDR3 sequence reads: CASSLPGLGVYEQYF. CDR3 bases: TGTGCCAGCAGCCTACCCGGCCTGGGAGTCTACGAGCAGTACTTC.

The CDR3, as DNA: TGCAGTGCATACGCCGGGGGGGCTTTCTTT. Translating gives CSAYAGGAFF. J is TRBJ1-1 and V is TRBV20-1, with D possibly TRBD1 on 5 matching bases. The V end was cut by 6 bases, the J end by 11 bases, with 13 bases between. This CDR3 is built from 10 residues. The germline CDR1 and CDR2 sequences are DFQATT and SNEGSKA (reference sequence).

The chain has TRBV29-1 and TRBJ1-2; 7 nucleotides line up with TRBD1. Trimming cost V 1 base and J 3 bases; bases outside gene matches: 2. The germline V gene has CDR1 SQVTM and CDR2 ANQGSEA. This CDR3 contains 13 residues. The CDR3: CSVEAGGYYGYTF. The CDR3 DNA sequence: TGCAGCGTTGAAGCAGGGGGATACTATGGCTACACCTTC.

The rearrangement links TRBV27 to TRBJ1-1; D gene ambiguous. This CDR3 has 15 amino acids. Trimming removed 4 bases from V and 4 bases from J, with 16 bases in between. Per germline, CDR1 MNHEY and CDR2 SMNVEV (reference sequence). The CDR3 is CASSSLGAGTTEAFF. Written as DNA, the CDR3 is TGTGCCAGCAGTTCGCTAGGCGCCGGAACCACTGAAGCTTTCTTT.

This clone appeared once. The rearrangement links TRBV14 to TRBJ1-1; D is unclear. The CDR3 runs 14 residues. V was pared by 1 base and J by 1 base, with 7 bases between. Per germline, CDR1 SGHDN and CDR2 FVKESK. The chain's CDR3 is CASSQGMANTEAFF. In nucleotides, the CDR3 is TGTGCCAGCAGCCAAGGTATGGCGAACACTGAAGCTTTCTTT.